Listed below are T cell receptor beta chains from one sample, sequenced in a study of blood T cell repertoires in COVID-19. Produced via immunoSEQ multiplex PCR; TCRdb's table is partial and in-frame only. In the table there are about 380,000 clones, 85% of which are singletons. Sequenced sample: peripheral blood. Receptor source: a woman between 18 and 29 years old with acute or convalescent COVID-19. The CDR3 runs from the conserved cysteine through the conserved F or W. The D gene is left open where the match is weak. A clone size is listed for some rows: how often the clone was seen (once, few, many), or a class if it is expanded.

size	D	V	J	DNA	CDR3
NA	NA	TRBV28	TRBJ1-1	TGTGCCAGCAGTTACGGGAGCACTGAAGCTTTCTTT	CASSYGSTEAFF
NA	NA	TRBV5-5	TRBJ1-1	TGTGCCAGCCTTCGGGGGGCCATTGGGAACACTGAAGCTTTCTTT	CASLRGAIGNTEAFF
NA	TRBD1	TRBV19	TRBJ1-5	TGTGCCACTAGGACAGGGAACAATCAGCCCCAGCATTTT	CATRTGNNQPQHF
NA	NA	TRBV28	TRBJ1-3	TGTGCCAGCAGTCCACGGGGGGCGGCTGGAAACACCATATATTTT	CASSPRGAAGNTIYF
NA	NA	TRBV25-1	TRBJ1-5	TGTGCCAGCAGTGAATATGGTGAGGTTGATCAGCCCCAGCATTTT	CASSEYGEVDQPQHF
NA	NA	TRBV14	TRBJ2-3	TGTGCCAGCAGCCAGTACGGCAGACACACAGATACGCAGTATTTT	CASSQYGRHTDTQYF
NA	NA	TRBV5-6	TRBJ1-2	TGTGCCAGCAGCTTCCCGGAAGACGACAGGCGCTATGGCTACACCTTC	CASSFPEDDRRYGYTF
NA	TRBD1	TRBV5-1	TRBJ1-4	TGCGCCAGCAGCTGGGGACAGGTGGCAACTAATGAAAAACTGTTTTTT	CASSWGQVATNEKLFF
NA	TRBD2	TRBV3-1/TRBV3-2	TRBJ2-2	TGTGCCAGCAGCCAAGATCGGGAGGGTCCGAGCACCGGGGAGCTGTTTTTT	CASSQDREGPSTGELFF
NA	TRBD1	TRBV29-1	TRBJ1-4	TGCAGCGCCAGGCCAACAGGGGCTAATGAAAAACTGTTTTTT	CSARPTGANEKLFF
NA	NA	TRBV7-9	TRBJ2-5	TGTGCCAGCAGCTTAAGTTTGGGCAGGGGCGAGACCCAGTACTTC	CASSLSLGRGETQYF
NA	NA	TRBV19	TRBJ2-7	TGTGCCAGTAGTACCCAGGGGGGATCAGGGTACGAGCAGTACTTC	CASSTQGGSGYEQYF
NA	TRBD1	TRBV4-1	TRBJ1-5	TGCGCCAGCAGCCCAAGGACAGGGGGCAATCAGCCCCAGCATTTT	CASSPRTGGNQPQHF
NA	TRBD1	TRBV13	TRBJ1-4	TGTGCCAGCAGCCCAGGACAGGCCCTTGCAACTAATGAAAAACTGTTTTTT	CASSPGQALATNEKLFF
NA	TRBD2	TRBV15	TRBJ2-7	TGTGCCACCAGCAGGATACGGACTAGCGGGAACAACGAGCAGTACTTC	CATSRIRTSGNNEQYF
NA	TRBD1	TRBV11-2	TRBJ2-3	TGTGCCAGCAGCTTGGGTGTTGACAGGGTAGGAGATACGCAGTATTTT	CASSLGVDRVGDTQYF
once	TRBD1	TRBV12-3/TRBV12-4	TRBJ1-5	TGTGCCAGCAGTGGGACAGTCACTCAGCCCCAGCATTTT	CASSGTVTQPQHF
NA	NA	TRBV19	TRBJ1-1	TGTGCCAGTAGTATCAACACCAAAACGAACACTGAAGCTTTCTTT	CASSINTKTNTEAFF
NA	TRBD1	TRBV19	TRBJ2-7	TGTGCCAGTAGTATAGATCTCGGGACAGGGAGATCCTACGAGCAGTACTTC	CASSIDLGTGRSYEQYF
NA	TRBD2	TRBV5-4	TRBJ2-1	TGTGCCAGCAGCTTAGCGGGAGCGGGGGGGGTTGAGCAGTTCTTC	CASSLAGAGGVEQFF
NA	NA	TRBV27	TRBJ1-5	TGTGCCAGCAGATCGAACAGGGAGGGGAATCAGCCCCAGCATTTT	CASRSNREGNQPQHF
NA	TRBD2	TRBV6-1	TRBJ2-1	TGTGCCAGCAGTGCCTCCGGGACTAGCGGGATGAATGAGCAGTTCTTC	CASSASGTSGMNEQFF
many	NA	TRBV5-5	TRBJ1-3	TGTGCCAGCAGCTTGAGGGAACTGGAGGACACCATATATTTT	CASSLRELEDTIYF
once	NA	TRBV18	TRBJ1-1	TGTGCCAGCTCACCAAGTTCGGGGGGCAGGGGCCCGAACACTGAAGCTTTCTTT	CASSPSSGGRGPNTEAFF
NA	NA	TRBV11-2	TRBJ1-4	TGTGCCAGCAGTGGAGAAGGCCAGTCATCTGAAAAACTGTTTTTT	CASSGEGQSSEKLFF
NA	NA	TRBV30	TRBJ1-6	TGTGCCTGGAGTGTTTCGGGGGGGGGTTCACCCCTCCACTTT	CAWSVSGGGSPLHF
NA	NA	TRBV20-1	TRBJ1-5	TGCAGTGGGGAGGGAAGTCAGCCCCAGCATTTT	CSGEGSQPQHF
few	NA	TRBV15	TRBJ1-4	TGTGCCACCAGCAGATCAGGGGAAAAACTGTTTTTT	CATSRSGEKLFF
few	TRBD1	TRBV5-6	TRBJ1-1	TGTGCCAGCAGCTTGTTTACCGACAGGGCGAACACTGAAGCTTTCTTT	CASSLFTDRANTEAFF
once	TRBD1	TRBV7-9	TRBJ2-7	TGTGCCAGCAGCGGCCACGGACAGGGGGCTAGAGGCGAGCAGTACTTC	CASSGHGQGARGEQYF
NA	NA	TRBV29-1	TRBJ2-1	TGCAGCGTTGAACGGGGGACCAACAATGAGCAGTTCTTC	CSVERGTNNEQFF
NA	NA	TRBV5-5	TRBJ2-7	TGTGCCAGCAGCTTGCAGGGCGCGCCCGCCGAGCAGTACTTC	CASSLQGAPAEQYF
NA	TRBD1	TRBV2	TRBJ1-5	TGTGCCAGCAGCACAGGGGCCGACAATCAGCCCCAGCATTTT	CASSTGADNQPQHF
once	NA	TRBV28	TRBJ2-2	TGTGCCAGCAGTTCGGACTGGTACGGGGAGCTGTTTTTT	CASSSDWYGELFF
few	NA	TRBV29-1	TRBJ1-1	TGCAGCGGATCCGGACTGGGAGGGATCAACACTGAAGCTTTCTTT	CSGSGLGGINTEAFF
NA	TRBD1	TRBV6-6	TRBJ2-7	TGTGCCAGCAGTCTGACAGGGTTAAGCCACGAGCAGTACTTC	CASSLTGLSHEQYF
NA	TRBD1	TRBV11-2	TRBJ1-1	TGTGCCACCTTGGAATACTACAGGGGCCTGGCTGAAGCTTTCTTT	CATLEYYRGLAEAFF
NA	NA	TRBV27	TRBJ2-7	TGTGCCAGCAGTTTATACTCCAGAGATGGGAGCTCCTACGAGCAGTACTTC	CASSLYSRDGSSYEQYF
NA	TRBD1	TRBV6-5	TRBJ2-5	TGTGCCAGCAGTTACGGGACAGGGGGCCCCGAGACCCAGTACTTC	CASSYGTGGPETQYF
NA	NA	TRBV30	TRBJ1-5	TGTGCCTGGGACTCTGGGGCCGGGAGGCAGCCCCAGCATTTT	CAWDSGAGRQPQHF
NA	TRBD1	TRBV5-4	TRBJ1-3	TGTGCCAGCAGCTGGGGCCCGACAGGGCTGTCTGGAAACACCATATATTTT	CASSWGPTGLSGNTIYF
NA	NA	TRBV9	TRBJ1-5	TGTGCCAGCAGCGGGCAGGGTGGCAATCAGCCCCAGCATTTT	CASSGQGGNQPQHF
few	NA	TRBV3-1/TRBV3-2	TRBJ1-6	TGTGCCAGCAGCCAACCCTCCCGCGGGTATAATTCACCCCTCCACTTT	CASSQPSRGYNSPLHF
NA	TRBD2	TRBV6-6	TRBJ2-7	TGTGCCAGCAGTTACTTAGCGGGAGGGGACGAGCAGTACTTC	CASSYLAGGDEQYF
NA	NA	TRBV6-5	TRBJ1-3	TGTGCCAGCAGTTACTGGGCAGGCGGGACTGGAAACACCATATATTTT	CASSYWAGGTGNTIYF
once	NA	TRBV5-6	TRBJ1-5	TGTGCCAGCAGCTCGGGGAGAAGGGGAGGGAATCAGCCCCAGCATTTT	CASSSGRRGGNQPQHF
NA	TRBD2	TRBV5-4	TRBJ2-2	TGTGCCAGCAGACTAGCGGGGGGACGGACCGGGGAGCTGTTTTTT	CASRLAGGRTGELFF
NA	NA	TRBV4-1	TRBJ1-2	TGCGCCAGCAGCCAAGTCGACAGCGTCTACACCTTC	CASSQVDSVYTF